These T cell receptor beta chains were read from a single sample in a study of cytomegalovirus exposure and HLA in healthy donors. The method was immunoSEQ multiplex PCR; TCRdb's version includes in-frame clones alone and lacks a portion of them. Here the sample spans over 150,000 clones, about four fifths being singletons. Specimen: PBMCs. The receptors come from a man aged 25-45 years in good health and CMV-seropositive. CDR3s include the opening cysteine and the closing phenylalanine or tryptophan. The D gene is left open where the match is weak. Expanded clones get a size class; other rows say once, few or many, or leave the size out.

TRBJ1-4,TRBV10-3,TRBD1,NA,CAIKPGQATNEKLFF,TGTGCCATCAAGCCGGGACAGGCAACTAATGAAAAACTGTTTTTT
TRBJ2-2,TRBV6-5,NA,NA,CASSYKSTGELFF,TGTGCCAGCAGTTACAAATCTACCGGGGAGCTGTTTTTT
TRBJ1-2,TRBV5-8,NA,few,CASSLDTRNYGYTF,TGTGCCAGCAGCTTGGACACTAGAAACTATGGCTACACCTTC
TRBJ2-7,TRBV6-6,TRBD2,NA,CASSKGTSGTYEQYF,TGTGCCAGCAGTAAAGGGACTAGCGGGACCTACGAGCAGTACTTC
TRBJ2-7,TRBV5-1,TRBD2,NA,CASSVMGLAGLSYEQYF,TGCGCCAGCAGCGTGATGGGACTAGCGGGACTTTCCTACGAGCAGTACTTC
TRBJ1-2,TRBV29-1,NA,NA,CSVQGLYGYTF,TGCAGCGTTCAAGGACTTTATGGCTACACCTTC
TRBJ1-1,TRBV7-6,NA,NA,CASSLEIRDTEAFF,TGTGCCAGCAGCTTAGAAATCCGGGACACTGAAGCTTTCTTT
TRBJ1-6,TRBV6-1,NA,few,CASSATAGSSSYNSPLHF,TGTGCCAGCAGTGCGACAGCCGGCTCGAGCTCCTATAATTCACCCCTCCACTTT
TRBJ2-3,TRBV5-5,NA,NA,CASSLFAGSGTDTQYF,TGTGCCAGCAGCTTGTTCGCGGGGAGCGGCACAGATACGCAGTATTTT
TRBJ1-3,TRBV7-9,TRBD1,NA,CASSPTGDRGNTIYF,TGTGCCAGCAGCCCGACAGGGGACCGTGGAAACACCATATATTTT
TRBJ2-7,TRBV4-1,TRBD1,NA,CASSQDRTGDSYEQYF,TGCGCCAGCAGCCAAGATCGGACAGGGGACTCCTACGAGCAGTACTTC
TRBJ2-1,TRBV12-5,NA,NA,CASGLVLGLAENNEQFF,TGTGCTAGTGGTTTGGTACTAGGGCTAGCAGAGAACAATGAGCAGTTCTTC
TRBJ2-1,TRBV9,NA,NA,CASSEQDVQFF,TGTGCCAGCAGCGAGCAGGATGTGCAGTTCTTC
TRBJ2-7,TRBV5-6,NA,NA,CASSTTYEQYF,TGTGCCAGCAGCACTACCTACGAGCAGTACTTC